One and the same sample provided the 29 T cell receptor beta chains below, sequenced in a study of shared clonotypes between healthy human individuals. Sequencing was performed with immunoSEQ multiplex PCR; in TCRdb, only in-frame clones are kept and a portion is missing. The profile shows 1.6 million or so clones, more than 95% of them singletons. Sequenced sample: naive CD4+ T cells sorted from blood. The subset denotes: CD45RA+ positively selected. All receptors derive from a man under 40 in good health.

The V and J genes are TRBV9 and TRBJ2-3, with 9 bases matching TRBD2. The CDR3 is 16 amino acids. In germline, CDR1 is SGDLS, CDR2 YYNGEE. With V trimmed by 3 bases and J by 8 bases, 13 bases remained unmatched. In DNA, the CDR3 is TGTGCCAGCAGCGCCCTCGGGGCTAGCGGGAAGGGTACGCAGTATTTT. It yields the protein CASSALGASGKGTQYF.

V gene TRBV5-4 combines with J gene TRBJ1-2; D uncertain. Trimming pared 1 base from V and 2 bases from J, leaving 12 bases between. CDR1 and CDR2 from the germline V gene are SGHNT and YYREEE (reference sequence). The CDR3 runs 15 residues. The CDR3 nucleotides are TGTGCCAGCAGCTTGTATTCATCTGGGAACTATGGCTACACCTTC. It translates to CASSLYSSGNYGYTF.

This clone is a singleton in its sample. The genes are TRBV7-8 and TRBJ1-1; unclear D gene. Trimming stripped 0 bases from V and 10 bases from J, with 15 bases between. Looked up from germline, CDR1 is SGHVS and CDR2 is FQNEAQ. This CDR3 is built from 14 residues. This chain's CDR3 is CASSLAYLPRGAFF. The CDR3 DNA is TGTGCCAGCAGCTTAGCGTACCTACCCCGGGGAGCTTTCTTT.

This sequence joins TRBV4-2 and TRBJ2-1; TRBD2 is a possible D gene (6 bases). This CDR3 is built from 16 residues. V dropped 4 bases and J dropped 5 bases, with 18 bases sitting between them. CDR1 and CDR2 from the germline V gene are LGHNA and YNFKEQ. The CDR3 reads CASSRRVAEVNNEQFF. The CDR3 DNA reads TGTGCCAGCAGCCGCCGCGTAGCGGAGGTGAACAATGAGCAGTTCTTC.

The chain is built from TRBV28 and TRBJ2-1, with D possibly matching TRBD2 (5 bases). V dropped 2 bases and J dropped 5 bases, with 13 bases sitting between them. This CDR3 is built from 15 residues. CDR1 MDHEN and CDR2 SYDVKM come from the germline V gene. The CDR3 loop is CASSLRLAGHNEQFF. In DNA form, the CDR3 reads TGTGCCAGCAGTTTACGGCTAGCCGGTCACAATGAGCAGTTCTTC.

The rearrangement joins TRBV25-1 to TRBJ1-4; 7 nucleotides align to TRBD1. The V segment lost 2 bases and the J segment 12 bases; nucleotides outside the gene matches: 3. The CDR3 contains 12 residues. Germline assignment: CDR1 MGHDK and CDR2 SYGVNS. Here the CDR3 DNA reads TGTGCCAGCAGTGAAGGTGGGACAGAACTGTTTTTT. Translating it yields CASSEGGTELFF.

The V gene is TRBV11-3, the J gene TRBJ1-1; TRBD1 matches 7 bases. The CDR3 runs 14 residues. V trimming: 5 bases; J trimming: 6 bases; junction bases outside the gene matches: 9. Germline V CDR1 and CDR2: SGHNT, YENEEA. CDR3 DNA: TGTGCCAGCAGCCCAGGGGGTGATATCTCTGAAGCTTTCTTT. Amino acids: CASSPGGDISEAFF. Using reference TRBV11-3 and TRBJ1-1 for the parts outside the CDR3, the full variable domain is EAGVVQSPRYKIIEKKQPVAFWCNPISGHNTLYWYLQNLGQGPELLIRYENEEAVDDSQLPKDRFSAERLKGVDSTLKIQPAELGDSAVYLCASSPGGDISEAFFGQGTRLTVV.

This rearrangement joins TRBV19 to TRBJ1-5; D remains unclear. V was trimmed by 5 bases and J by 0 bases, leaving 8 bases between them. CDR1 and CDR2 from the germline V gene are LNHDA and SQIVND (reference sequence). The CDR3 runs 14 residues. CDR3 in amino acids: CASSRAYSNQPQHF. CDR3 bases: TGTGCCAGTAGTCGGGCCTATAGCAATCAGCCCCAGCATTTT.

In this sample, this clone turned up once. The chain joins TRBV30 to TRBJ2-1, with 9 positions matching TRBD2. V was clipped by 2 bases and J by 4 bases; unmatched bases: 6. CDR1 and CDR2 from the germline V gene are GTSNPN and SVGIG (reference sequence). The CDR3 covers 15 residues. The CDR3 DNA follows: TGTGCCTGGAGTTACCTAGCGGGAAGGTACAATGAGCAGTTCTTC. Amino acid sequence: CAWSYLAGRYNEQFF.

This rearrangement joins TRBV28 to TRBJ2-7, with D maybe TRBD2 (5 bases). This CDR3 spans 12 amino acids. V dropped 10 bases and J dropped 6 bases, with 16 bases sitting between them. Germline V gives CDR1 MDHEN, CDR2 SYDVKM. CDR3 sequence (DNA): TGTGCCACCTCACTAGAAGGGAGCGAGCAGTACTTC. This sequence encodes CATSLEGSEQYF.

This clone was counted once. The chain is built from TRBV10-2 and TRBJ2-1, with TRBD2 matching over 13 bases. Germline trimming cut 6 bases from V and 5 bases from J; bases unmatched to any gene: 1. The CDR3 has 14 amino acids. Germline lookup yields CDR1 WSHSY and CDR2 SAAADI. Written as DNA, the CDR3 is TGCGCCAGCAGAGGACTAGCGGGGGACAATGAGCAGTTCTTC. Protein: CASRGLAGDNEQFF.

CDR3 residues: CAWSVLGRNQPQHF. The DNA for the CDR3 is TGTGCCTGGAGTGTACTAGGGCGGAATCAGCCCCAGCATTTT. This chain joins TRBV30 and TRBJ1-5; D ambiguous. The ends were cut back, 0 bases at V and 4 bases at J, with 10 bases in the middle. CDR1 and CDR2 (germline): GTSNPN, SVGIG (reference sequence). The CDR3 has 14 residues.

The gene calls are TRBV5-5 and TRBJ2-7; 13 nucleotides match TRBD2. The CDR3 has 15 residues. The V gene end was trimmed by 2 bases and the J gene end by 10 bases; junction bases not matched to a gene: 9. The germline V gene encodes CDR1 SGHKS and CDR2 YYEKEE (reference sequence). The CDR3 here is CASSLRAGLAGTQYF. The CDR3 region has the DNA TGTGCCAGCAGCTTAAGGGCGGGACTAGCGGGAACTCAGTACTTC.

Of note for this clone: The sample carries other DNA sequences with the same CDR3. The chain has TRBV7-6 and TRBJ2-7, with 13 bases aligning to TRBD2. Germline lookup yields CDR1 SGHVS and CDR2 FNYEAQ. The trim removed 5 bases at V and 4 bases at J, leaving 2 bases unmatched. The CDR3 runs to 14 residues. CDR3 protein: CASSRTSGSYEQYF. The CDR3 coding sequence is TGTGCCAGCAGCAGGACTAGCGGGAGTTACGAGCAGTACTTC.

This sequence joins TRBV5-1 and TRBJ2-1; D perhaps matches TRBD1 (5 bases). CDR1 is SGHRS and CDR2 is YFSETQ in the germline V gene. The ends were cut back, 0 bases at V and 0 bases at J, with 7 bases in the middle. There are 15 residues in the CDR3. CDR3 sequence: CASSLGRDSYNEQFF. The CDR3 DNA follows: TGCGCCAGCAGCTTGGGCAGGGACTCCTACAATGAGCAGTTCTTC.

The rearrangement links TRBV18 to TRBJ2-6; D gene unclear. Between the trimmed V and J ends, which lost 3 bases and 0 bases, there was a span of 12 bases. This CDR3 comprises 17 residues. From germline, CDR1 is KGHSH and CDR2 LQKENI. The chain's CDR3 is CASSPVVTSSGANVLTF. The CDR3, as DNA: TGTGCCAGCTCACCGGTCGTGACAAGCTCTGGGGCCAACGTCCTGACTTTC.

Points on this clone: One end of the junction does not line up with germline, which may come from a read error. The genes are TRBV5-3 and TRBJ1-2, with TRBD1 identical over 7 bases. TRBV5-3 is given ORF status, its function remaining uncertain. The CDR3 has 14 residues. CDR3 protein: CASSLQGEKGGYTF. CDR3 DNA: TGTGCCAGCAGCTTGCAGGGGGAAAAAGGTGGCTACACCTTC.

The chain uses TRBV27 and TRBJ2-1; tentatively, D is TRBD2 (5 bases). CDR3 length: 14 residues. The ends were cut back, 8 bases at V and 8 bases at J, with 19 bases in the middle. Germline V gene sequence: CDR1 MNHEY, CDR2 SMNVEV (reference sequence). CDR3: CASWESGPKDEQFF. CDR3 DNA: TGTGCCAGCTGGGAGAGTGGACCGAAGGATGAGCAGTTCTTC.

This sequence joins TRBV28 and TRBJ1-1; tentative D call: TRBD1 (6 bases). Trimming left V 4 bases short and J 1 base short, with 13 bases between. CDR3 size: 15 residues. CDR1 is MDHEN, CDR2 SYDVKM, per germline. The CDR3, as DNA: TGTGCCAGCAGTTCTCCCAGGGGCCAGAACACTGAAGCTTTCTTT. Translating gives CASSSPRGQNTEAFF.

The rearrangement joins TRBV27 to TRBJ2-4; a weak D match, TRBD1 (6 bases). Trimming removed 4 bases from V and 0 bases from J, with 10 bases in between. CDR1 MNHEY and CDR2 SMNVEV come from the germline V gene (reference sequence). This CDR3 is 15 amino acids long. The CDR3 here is CASSSQGRAKNIQYF. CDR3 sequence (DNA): TGTGCCAGCAGTTCACAGGGTAGAGCCAAAAACATTCAGTACTTC.

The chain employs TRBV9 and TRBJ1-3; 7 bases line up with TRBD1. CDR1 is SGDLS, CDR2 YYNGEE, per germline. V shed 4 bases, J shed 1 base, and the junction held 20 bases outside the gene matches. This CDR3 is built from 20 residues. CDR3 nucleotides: TGTGCCAGCAGCCCCGAAGGGGGCGGCAGTAGTGGGAGATCTGGAAACACCATATATTTT. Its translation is CASSPEGGGSSGRSGNTIYF.

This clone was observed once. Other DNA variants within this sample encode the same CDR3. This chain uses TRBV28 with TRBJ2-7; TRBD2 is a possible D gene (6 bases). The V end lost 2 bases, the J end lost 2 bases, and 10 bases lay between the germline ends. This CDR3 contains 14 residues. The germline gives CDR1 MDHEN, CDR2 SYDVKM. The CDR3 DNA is TGTGCCAGCAGTTTAGGGGGAGGTCCCTACGAGCAGTACTTC. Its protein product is CASSLGGGPYEQYF.

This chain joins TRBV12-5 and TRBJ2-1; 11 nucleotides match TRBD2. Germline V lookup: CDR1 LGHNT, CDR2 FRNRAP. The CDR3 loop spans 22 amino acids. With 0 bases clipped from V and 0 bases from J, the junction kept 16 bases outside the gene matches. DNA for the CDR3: TGTGCTAGTGGTTTGGTACTTGGGCAACCAACTAGCGGGAGAGACTCCTACAATGAGCAGTTCTTC. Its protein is CASGLVLGQPTSGRDSYNEQFF.

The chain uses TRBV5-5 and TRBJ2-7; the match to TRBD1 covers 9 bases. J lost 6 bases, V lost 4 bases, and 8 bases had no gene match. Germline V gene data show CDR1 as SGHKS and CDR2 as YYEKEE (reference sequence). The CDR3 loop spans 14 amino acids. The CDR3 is CASSGAGTGLEQYF. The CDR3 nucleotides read TGTGCCAGCAGCGGCGCCGGGACAGGGCTCGAGCAGTACTTC.

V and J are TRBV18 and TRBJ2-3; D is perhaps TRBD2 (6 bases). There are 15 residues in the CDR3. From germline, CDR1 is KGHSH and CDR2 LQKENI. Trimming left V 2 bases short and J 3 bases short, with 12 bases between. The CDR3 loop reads CASSPGGARTDTQYF. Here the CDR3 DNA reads TGTGCCAGCTCACCAGGAGGGGCGAGAACAGATACGCAGTATTTT. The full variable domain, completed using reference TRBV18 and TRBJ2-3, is NAGVMQNPRHLVRRRGQEARLRCSPMKGHSHVYWYRQLPEEGLKFMVYLQKENIIDESGMPKERFSAEFPKEGPSILRIQQVVRGDSAAYFCASSPGGARTDTQYFGPGTRLTVL.

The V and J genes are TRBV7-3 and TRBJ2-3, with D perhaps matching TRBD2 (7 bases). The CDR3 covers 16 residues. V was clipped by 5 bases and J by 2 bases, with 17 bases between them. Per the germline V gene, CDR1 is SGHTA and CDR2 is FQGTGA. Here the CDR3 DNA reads TGTGCCAGCAGCCCAGGGGCTAGCGGATACACAGATACGCAGTATTTT. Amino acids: CASSPGASGYTDTQYF.

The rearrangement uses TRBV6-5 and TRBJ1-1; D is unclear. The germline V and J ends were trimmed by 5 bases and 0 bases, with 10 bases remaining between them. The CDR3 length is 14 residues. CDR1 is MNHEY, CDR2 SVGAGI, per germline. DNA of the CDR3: TGTGCCAGCAGTAGGAGTCACATGAACACTGAAGCTTTCTTT. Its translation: CASSRSHMNTEAFF.

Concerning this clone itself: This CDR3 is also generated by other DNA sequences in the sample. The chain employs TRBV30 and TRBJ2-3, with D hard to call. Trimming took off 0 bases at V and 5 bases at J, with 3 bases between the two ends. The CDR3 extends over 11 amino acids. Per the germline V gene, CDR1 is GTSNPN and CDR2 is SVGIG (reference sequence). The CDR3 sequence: CAWSVLDTQYF. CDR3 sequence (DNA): TGTGCCTGGAGTGTTCTAGATACGCAGTATTTT.

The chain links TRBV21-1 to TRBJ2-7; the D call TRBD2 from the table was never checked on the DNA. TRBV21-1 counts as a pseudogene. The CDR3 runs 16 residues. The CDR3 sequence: CASSKKGSGSSYEQYF. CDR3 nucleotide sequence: TGTGCCAGCAGCAAAAAAGGTAGCGGGAGCTCCTACGAGCAGTACTTC.